These 23 T cell receptor beta chains originate from one sample sequenced in a study of identical twins. Each CDR3 protein gets one entry after TCRdb re-called the 5' RACE reads with MiXCR. The sample shows about 700,000 distinct CDR3 sequences, around 6.1% of them seen only once. The sample taken for sequencing was naive T cells sorted from blood. Receptors were obtained from a man in his late teens or twenties in good health.

This clonotype was observed many times. This sequence joins TRBV30 and TRBJ2-3; D remains unclear. The CDR3 contains 15 residues. V was clipped by 3 bases and J by 4 bases, with 17 bases between them. CDR1 GTSNPN and CDR2 SVGIG come from the germline V gene (reference sequence). The DNA for the CDR3 is TGTGCCTGGAGGACCAACAGTAACTGGGCAGATACGCAGTATTTT. Its translation: CAWRTNSNWADTQYF.

The chain combines TRBV24-1 with TRBJ2-7; D is perhaps TRBD2 (6 bases). The CDR3 totals 12 residues. Trimming took off 9 bases at V and 7 bases at J, with 15 bases between the two ends. Germline V CDR1 and CDR2: KGHDR, SFDVKD. The CDR3 spells CATWGDGYEQYF. In nucleotides, the CDR3 is TGTGCCACCTGGGGGGACGGTTATGAGCAGTACTTC.

The chain couples TRBV6-5 to TRBJ2-5; 9 bases agree with TRBD1. Germline CDR1 MNHEY, CDR2 SVGAGI. CDR3 length equals 15 residues. The J segment lost 4 bases and the V segment lost 2 bases, leaving 5 bases of the junction unmatched. Here the CDR3 DNA reads TGTGCCAGCAGTTACCCGGGACAGGGTCGAGAGACCCAGTACTTC. It specifies CASSYPGQGRETQYF.

The V call is TRBV11-1, the J call TRBJ2-7; D is ambiguous. This CDR3 is 13 amino acids long. Germline V gene data show CDR1 as SGHAT and CDR2 as FQDESV (reference sequence). V lost 4 bases, J lost 7 bases, and 14 bases lay in between. The CDR3 nucleotides read TGTGCCAGCAGCTCGACCTTTCCCCCTGAGCAGTACTTC. Translated, it gives CASSSTFPPEQYF.

The sample holds many counts of this clonotype. The genes are TRBV12-3 or TRBV12-4 and TRBJ1-5, with 8 bases lining up with TRBD1. This CDR3 is 13 amino acids long. V was pared by 8 bases and J by 3 bases, with 3 bases of the junction left unmatched. Written as DNA, the CDR3 is TGTGCCAGCGCGACAGGGGACAATCAGCCCCAGCATTTT. Protein product: CASATGDNQPQHF.

This clonotype was counted only a few times. The chain is built from TRBV5-1 and TRBJ1-1; no clear D. The CDR3 is 13 residues long. Germline values: CDR1 SGHRS, CDR2 YFSETQ. V was cut by 1 base and J by 4 bases, with 8 bases left in between. The CDR3 loop is CASSLNQVTEAFF. The CDR3 DNA follows: TGCGCCAGCAGCTTGAACCAAGTCACTGAAGCTTTCTTT.

At least ten counts were recorded for this clonotype. CDR3 residues: CASVIGTGDEAFF. The DNA of the CDR3 is TGTGCCAGCGTAATCGGGACAGGGGATGAAGCTTTCTTT. This chain links TRBV7-9 with TRBJ1-1, with 10 bases that match TRBD1. V was pared by 8 bases and J by 7 bases, with 7 bases of the junction left unmatched. Germline V lookup: CDR1 SEHNR, CDR2 FQNEAQ (reference sequence). This CDR3 has 13 residues.

A few counts support this clonotype. The chain combines TRBV4-1 with TRBJ2-1; D perhaps matches TRBD2 (5 bases). From germline, CDR1 is MGHRA and CDR2 YSYEKL. The CDR3 extends over 12 amino acids. Trimming removed 4 bases from V and 9 bases from J, with 10 bases in between. The CDR3 here is CASSRRAPEQFF. The CDR3 region has the DNA TGCGCCAGCAGCCGGCGGGCCCCTGAGCAGTTCTTC.

This clonotype was recorded many times. The chain employs TRBV6-1 and TRBJ1-1, with no clear D. Looked up from germline, CDR1 is MNHNS and CDR2 is SASEGT. V was clipped by 4 bases and J by 0 bases, with 15 bases between them. The CDR3 runs to 16 residues. The chain's CDR3 is CASSVLIGQVNTEAFF. Written as DNA, the CDR3 is TGTGCCAGCAGTGTCTTAATTGGGCAAGTGAACACTGAAGCTTTCTTT.

The sample holds a few counts of this clonotype. DNA for the CDR3: TGCGCCAGCAGCCAAGATTCCGCAGGGAGGAGCAATCAGCCCCAGCATTTT. It is translated as CASSQDSAGRSNQPQHF. The chain couples TRBV4-3 to TRBJ1-5, with TRBD1 as a possible D gene (5 bases). The germline gives CDR1 LGHNA, CDR2 YSLEER. V dropped 0 bases and J dropped 1 base, with 13 bases sitting between them. The CDR3 loop spans 17 amino acids.

CDR3 loop: CASSLEGGDYQPQHF. In nucleotides, the CDR3 is TGCGCCAGCAGCTTGGAAGGGGGTGATTATCAGCCCCAGCATTTT. The V call is TRBV5-1, the J call TRBJ1-5; D is possibly TRBD1 (6 bases). The V end lost 0 bases, the J end lost 5 bases, and 12 bases lay between the germline ends. Germline loops: CDR1 SGHRS, CDR2 YFSETQ. This CDR3 is 15 amino acids long.

This clonotype turned up a few times. J is TRBJ2-2 and V is TRBV14; D is unclear. The CDR3 covers 13 residues. Trimming removed 4 bases at V and 8 bases at J, with 11 bases between. Per the germline V gene, CDR1 is SGHDN and CDR2 is FVKESK. In DNA, the CDR3 is TGTGCCAGCAGCCTCGGACCCAAGGGGGAGCTGTTTTTT. Translation: CASSLGPKGELFF. Supplemented by reference TRBV14 and TRBJ2-2, the full variable domain reads EAGVTQFPSHSVIEKGQTVTLRCDPISGHDNLYWYRRVMGKEIKFLLHFVKESKQDESGMPNNRFLAERTGGTYSTLKVQPAELEDSGVYFCASSLGPKGELFFGEGSRLTVL.

This clonotype turned up a few times. The chain employs TRBV25-1 and TRBJ2-3; tentatively, D is TRBD1 (7 bases). The CDR3 contains 16 residues. CDR1 MGHDK and CDR2 SYGVNS come from the germline V gene. The V end was cut by 1 base, the J end by 1 base, with 12 bases between. CDR3 protein: CASSESGGLGTDTQYF. The CDR3, as DNA: TGTGCCAGCAGTGAATCAGGGGGGCTGGGCACAGATACGCAGTATTTT.

This clonotype has at least ten counts. V gene TRBV4-1 combines with J gene TRBJ2-2, with D uncertain. Germline CDR1 and CDR2: MGHRA and YSYEKL. The CDR3 is 12 amino acids. Trimming took 7 bases from V and 2 from J, leaving 5 bases between them. CDR3: CASIGNTGELFF. For the CDR3, the DNA is TGCGCCAGCATTGGAAACACCGGGGAGCTGTTTTTT.

This clonotype has ten or more counts. This chain links TRBV5-1 with TRBJ2-1, with TRBD2 matching over 12 bases. This CDR3 comprises 20 residues. Germline V CDR1 and CDR2: SGHRS, YFSETQ. V lost 1 base to trimming and J lost 1 base; unmatched junction nucleotides: 12. The CDR3 nucleotides are TGCGCCAGCAGCTTGTCCGGCCAACTAGCGGGAGGCCCTTCCTACAATGAGCAGTTCTTC. Translating it yields CASSLSGQLAGGPSYNEQFF.

This chain connects TRBV5-5 to TRBJ2-1; D gene unclear. The CDR3 length is 16 residues. V shed 0 bases and J shed 1 base, with 11 bases lying between them. Germline V lookup: CDR1 SGHKS, CDR2 YYEKEE (reference sequence). DNA of the CDR3: TGTGCCAGCAGCTTGGCTGGCGATGGTTCCTACAATGAGCAGTTCTTC. It yields the protein CASSLAGDGSYNEQFF.

This clonotype was seen just once. An end of the junction does not agree with germline; a read error may underlie this. This chain uses TRBV5-1 with TRBJ2-3; no reliable D call. Germline CDR1 reads SGHRS; CDR2 reads YFSETQ. The CDR3 runs 17 residues. CDR3 nucleotide sequence: TGCGCCAGCAGCTTGGCCCGCAGGCTCCTCAGCACAGATACGCAGTACTTT. It codes for CASSLARRLLSTDTQYF.

This clonotype was picked up a small number of times. The chain joins TRBV19 to TRBJ1-1, with unresolved D. The CDR3 consists of 15 residues. V was cut by 6 bases and J by 1 base, with 15 bases left in between. From germline, CDR1 is LNHDA and CDR2 SQIVND (reference sequence). CDR3 sequence: CASRDYVLGNTEAFF. The CDR3 DNA is TGTGCCAGTAGGGATTACGTGTTAGGGAACACTGAAGCTTTCTTT.

In its sample, this clonotype was seen a few times. The CDR3, as DNA: TGCAGTGCTCAGGGCGACGCCTATGGCTACACCTTC. Translating it yields CSAQGDAYGYTF. The chain joins TRBV20-1 to TRBJ1-2; a possible D gene is TRBD1 (5 bases). Germline values: CDR1 DFQATT, CDR2 SNEGSKA (reference sequence). The CDR3 runs 12 residues. V dropped 5 bases and J dropped 4 bases, with 11 bases sitting between them.

This clonotype was counted ten times or more. The rearrangement links TRBV12-3 or TRBV12-4 to TRBJ2-3, with 7 bases that match TRBD2. The CDR3 has 16 amino acids. V trimming: 7 bases; J trimming: 3 bases; junction bases outside the gene matches: 13. The CDR3 nucleotides read TGTGCCAGCATCCGGAGGGGCGGGAGTTGGACAGATACGCAGTATTTT. Amino acid sequence: CASIRRGGSWTDTQYF.

This clonotype occurred many times. The CDR3 sequence is CSASTSRFDEQFF. CDR3 in DNA: TGCAGTGCTAGTACTAGCCGATTCGATGAGCAGTTCTTC. The rearrangement uses TRBV20-1 and TRBJ2-1, with D possibly matching TRBD2 (6 bases). Germline V gene data show CDR1 as DFQATT and CDR2 as SNEGSKA (reference sequence). Trimming removed 3 bases from V and 8 bases from J, with 14 bases in between. The CDR3 has 13 residues.

This clonotype was recorded at least ten times. The chain links TRBV27 to TRBJ2-5; D uncertain. V lost 5 bases to trimming and J lost 13 bases, with 17 bases between them. The germline gives CDR1 MNHEY, CDR2 SMNVEV (reference sequence). The CDR3 loop spans 12 amino acids. The CDR3 loop is CASSTGPLDAYF. CDR3 bases: TGTGCCAGCAGTACTGGCCCCCTGGATGCGTACTTC.

The chain has TRBV12-3 or TRBV12-4 and TRBJ2-3; D is perhaps TRBD1 or TRBD2 (5 bases each). The CDR3 consists of 12 residues. V lost 7 bases, J lost 14 bases, and 19 bases lay in between. In DNA form, the CDR3 reads TGTGCCAGCACTCCTGAGGGGATGCCCTGGTATTTT. Residues: CASTPEGMPWYF.